Shown below are 24 T cell receptor beta chains from a single sample sequenced in a study of T-cell reconstitution after alpha-beta-depleted transplantation in children. Construction of the TCRbeta library involved unique molecular identifiers. Each CDR3 protein is one row after TCRdb ran MiXCR on the PCR reads. The sample lists some 520,000 distinct CDR3 sequences; roughly 33% were seen once. This sample comprised PBMCs from the stem cell graft donor, obtained from the stem cell graft. The receptors shown here come from a human donor who donated a stem cell graft to a child with aplastic anemia.

The chain combines TRBV20-1 with TRBJ2-3, with 11 bases that match TRBD1. After removal of 4 bases from V and 0 bases from J, the junction contained 12 bases not matched to a gene. The CDR3 runs 18 residues. Per the germline V gene, CDR1 is DFQATT and CDR2 is SNEGSKA (reference sequence). The CDR3 DNA sequence: TGCAGTGCTATGGACAGGGGGCGCGGGGGTGGGAGCACAGATACGCAGTATTTT. This sequence encodes CSAMDRGRGGGSTDTQYF.

DNA for the CDR3: TGCAGTGCAGGGAAGACTAGCGGGTACTCCTACAATGAGCAGTTCTTC. Translated, it gives CSAGKTSGYSYNEQFF. The chain has TRBV20-1 and TRBJ2-1; 10 bases line up with TRBD2. The V and J ends lost 6 bases and 0 bases, in that order; junction bases with no gene match: 8. CDR1 DFQATT and CDR2 SNEGSKA come from the germline V gene (reference sequence). CDR3 size: 16 residues.

The DNA of the CDR3 is TGCACCAGCAGCCACAAAGAATGGATAAGCTCTGGGGCCAACGTCCTGACTTTC. Amino acids: CTSSHKEWISSGANVLTF. The genes are TRBV1 and TRBJ2-6. TRBV1 is noted as a pseudogene. This CDR3 spans 18 amino acids.

The chain is built from TRBV28 and TRBJ1-5; TRBD1 is a possible D gene (5 bases). Germline CDR1 and CDR2: MDHEN and SYDVKM. V was cut by 5 bases and J by 0 bases, with 14 bases left in between. The CDR3 is made up of 16 amino acids. The CDR3 nucleotides are TGTGCCAGCAGTACCCGACAGTCAAGTAGCAATCAGCCCCAGCATTTT. Residues: CASSTRQSSSNQPQHF.

The chain is built from TRBV5-1 and TRBJ1-1, with D uncertain. CDR3 length equals 14 residues. The germline V and J ends were trimmed by 2 bases and 0 bases, with 8 bases remaining between them. The germline CDR1 and CDR2 sequences are SGHRS and YFSETQ. The CDR3 spells CASSLLTMNTEAFF. CDR3 DNA: TGCGCCAGCAGCTTACTGACCATGAACACTGAAGCTTTCTTT.

This clonotype was found a few times. The V gene is TRBV18, the J gene TRBJ1-2; possible D gene TRBD1, 5 bases. The V gene lost 2 bases and the J gene lost 7 bases, with 11 bases spanning the gap. The CDR3 is 13 residues long. Germline V CDR1 and CDR2: KGHSH, LQKENI. CDR3 protein: CASSPSDSRGYTF. As DNA, the CDR3 is TGTGCCAGCTCACCATCTGACAGTCGTGGCTACACCTTC.

The chain combines TRBV5-4 with TRBJ2-7; 8 nucleotides match TRBD2. The ends lost 1 base at V and 5 bases at J; junction bases unmatched: 5. Germline-derived CDR1 and CDR2 are SGHNT and YYREEE (reference sequence). The CDR3 sequence is 14 residues long. Here the CDR3 reads CASSLSGSVHEQYV. The CDR3 DNA sequence: TGTGCCAGCAGCTTGAGCGGGAGTGTCCACGAGCAGTACGTC.

V usage is TRBV7-8 and J usage is TRBJ2-3; TRBD1 matches 7 bases. Germline V gene data show CDR1 as SGHVS and CDR2 as FQNEAQ. The trim removed 0 bases at V and 10 bases at J, leaving 10 bases unmatched. This CDR3 has 15 amino acids. The CDR3 reads CASSLARTGRGSQYF. The CDR3 bases are TGTGCCAGCAGCTTAGCGCGGACAGGTCGTGGATCGCAGTATTTT.

This rearrangement joins TRBV28 to TRBJ2-5; 8 positions match TRBD1. The CDR3 runs 14 residues. Germline assignment: CDR1 MDHEN and CDR2 SYDVKM. With V trimmed by 5 bases and J by 5 bases, 7 bases remained unmatched. CDR3 coding DNA: TGTGCCAGCAGTGGGACAGGAGATTGGGAGACCCAGTACTTC. This translates into CASSGTGDWETQYF. Based on the CDR3 plus reference TRBV28 and TRBJ2-5, the full variable domain is DVKVTQSSRYLVKRTGEKVFLECVQDMDHENMFWYRQDPGLGLRLIYFSYDVKMKEKGDIPEGYSVSREKKERFSLILESASTNQTSMYLCASSGTGDWETQYFGPGTRLLVL.

This clonotype was detected a few times. The chain is built from TRBV11-2 and TRBJ2-1, with 7 bases matching TRBD1. The ends lost 0 bases at V and 8 bases at J; junction bases unmatched: 4. CDR3 length equals 14 residues. Looked up from germline, CDR1 is SGHAT and CDR2 is FQNNGV. CDR3 DNA sequence: TGTGCCAGCAGCTTAGAAAGACAGGGTCATGAGCAGTTCTTC. Translation gives CASSLERQGHEQFF. The variable domain in full, completed from reference TRBV11-2 and TRBJ2-1, reads EAGVAQSPRYKIIEKRQSVAFWCNPISGHATLYWYQQILGQGPKLLIQFQNNGVVDDSQLPKDRFSAERLKGVDSTLKIQPAKLEDSAVYLCASSLERQGHEQFFGPGTRLTVL.

The chain recombines TRBV28 with TRBJ2-7; the match to TRBD1 covers 8 bases. Germline V gene data show CDR1 as MDHEN and CDR2 as SYDVKM. V shed 8 bases and J 3 bases; nucleotides not matched to a gene: 3. CDR3 length: 12 residues. CDR3: CASVGTGYEQYF. The CDR3 DNA follows: TGTGCCAGCGTCGGGACAGGCTACGAGCAGTACTTC.

In this sample, this clonotype turned up a few times. This chain connects TRBV10-1 to TRBJ2-2; D possibly corresponds to TRBD2 (6 bases). The CDR3 has 12 residues. V was shortened by 7 bases and J by 5 bases, with 8 bases between the two germline ends. CDR1 is WNHNN, CDR2 SYGVQD, per germline (reference sequence). The CDR3 loop reads CASTGGTGELFF. Written as DNA, the CDR3 is TGCGCCAGCACCGGAGGGACCGGGGAGCTGTTTTTT.

The rearrangement uses TRBV7-2 and TRBJ2-5, with D perhaps TRBD2 (5 bases). From germline, CDR1 is SGHTA and CDR2 FQGNSA. This CDR3 comprises 14 residues. Trimming left V 5 bases short and J 1 base short, with 11 bases between. The CDR3 DNA follows: TGTGCCAGCAGCACGGGAACTACCCAAGAGACCCAGTACTTC. Its translation: CASSTGTTQETQYF.

This clonotype was detected a few times. V gene TRBV20-1 combines with J gene TRBJ2-1; 9 bases agree with TRBD2. CDR1 and CDR2 (germline): DFQATT, SNEGSKA (reference sequence). The length of the CDR3 is 16 residues. The trim removed 6 bases at V and 3 bases at J, leaving 12 bases unmatched. The CDR3 DNA reads as TGCAGTGCCCGTGAGGTAGCGGGAGAACGCTACAATGAGCAGTTCTTC. Translating it yields CSAREVAGERYNEQFF.

The chain carries TRBV6-2 or TRBV6-3 and TRBJ2-2; no clear D. CDR3 size: 18 residues. Germline CDR1 MNHEY, CDR2 SVGEGT. Trimming took off 2 bases at V and 3 bases at J, with 19 bases between the two ends. CDR3 residues: CASSYQTTRALDTGELFF. CDR3 DNA sequence: TGTGCCAGCAGTTACCAAACCACGCGCGCGTTGGACACCGGGGAGCTGTTTTTT.

This clonotype has a handful of counts. V is TRBV6-1 and J is TRBJ2-3; D ambiguous. The CDR3 is 15 residues long. V lost 6 bases, J lost 4 bases, and 17 bases lay in between. Germline V gene sequence: CDR1 MNHNS, CDR2 SASEGT. The CDR3 region is CASSPRSLQADTQYF. In nucleotides, the CDR3 is TGTGCCAGCAGCCCCCGTTCCTTACAAGCAGATACGCAGTATTTT.

This clonotype was seen more than once but under ten times. The genes are TRBV6-5 and TRBJ1-3, with a possible D match to TRBD1 (5 bases). The CDR3 consists of 16 residues. V was cut by 0 bases and J by 1 base, with 10 bases left in between. Germline assignment: CDR1 MNHEY and CDR2 SVGAGI. In DNA, the CDR3 is TGTGCCAGCAGTTACTCCACGGGGGGTTCTGGAAACACCATATATTTT. Its protein is CASSYSTGGSGNTIYF.

The chain links TRBV7-9 to TRBJ2-7; D is unresolved. Germline V gene sequence: CDR1 SEHNR, CDR2 FQNEAQ (reference sequence). The CDR3 contains 14 residues. V lost 6 bases to trimming and J lost 2 bases, with 14 bases between them. Here the CDR3 DNA reads TGTGCCAGCAGTTTGAACTCGGGTACCTACGAGCAGTACGTC. As protein: CASSLNSGTYEQYV.

This clonotype was counted once. The gene calls are TRBV7-9 and TRBJ2-5, with D perhaps TRBD2 (7 bases). The CDR3 runs to 16 residues. V gave up 5 bases and J gave up 5 bases, with 21 bases separating them. Germline CDR1 reads SEHNR; CDR2 reads FQNEAQ (reference sequence). The CDR3 nucleotides read TGTGCCAGCAGCCTCGAGGGGGGGGCAAAGAGGGAGACCCAGTACTTC. Its translation: CASSLEGGAKRETQYF.

V usage is TRBV5-1 and J usage is TRBJ2-1, with 8 positions matching TRBD2. Trimming at V came to 3 bases and at J to 10 bases, leaving 12 bases not matched to a gene. This CDR3 is 15 amino acids long. Germline-derived CDR1 and CDR2 are SGHRS and YFSETQ. In DNA, the CDR3 is TGCGCCAGCAGCTCCCGAGTAGCGGGATCAAAGGAGCAGTTCTTC. Its protein product is CASSSRVAGSKEQFF.

The chain uses TRBV29-1 and TRBJ2-1; 7 bases agree with TRBD2. J gave up 6 bases and V 4 bases, and 12 bases lay outside the gene matches. The CDR3 sequence is 15 residues long. CDR1 and CDR2 from the germline V gene are SQVTM and ANQGSEA. As DNA, the CDR3 is TGCAGCGTTGGAGGGTGGGGGAGGGCCCTCAATGAGCAGTTCTTC. Protein: CSVGGWGRALNEQFF.

On this clonotype itself: Compared with germline, one end of the junction differs, possibly owing to a read error. The rearrangement joins TRBV7-8 to TRBJ2-2; D uncertain. There are 14 residues in the CDR3. Germline loops: CDR1 SGHVS, CDR2 FQNEAQ. CDR3 protein: CASTLDWNTGELFF. The CDR3 coding sequence is TGTGCCAGCACCTTAGACTGGAACACCGGGGAGCTGTTTTTT.

This rearrangement joins TRBV10-3 to TRBJ2-1; 14 bases agree with TRBD2. With V trimmed by 0 bases and J by 7 bases, 5 bases remained unmatched. CDR3 size: 17 residues. Germline V lookup: CDR1 ENHRY, CDR2 SYGVKD. The chain's CDR3 is CAISESTSGRARNEQFF. CDR3 in DNA: TGTGCCATCAGTGAGTCGACTAGCGGGAGGGCGAGGAATGAGCAGTTCTTC.

This clonotype came up a few times. This chain uses TRBV7-2 with TRBJ2-7, with TRBD2 as a possible D gene (6 bases). The CDR3 has 13 amino acids. Trimming took 4 bases from V and 3 from J, leaving 10 bases between them. Germline assignment: CDR1 SGHTA and CDR2 FQGNSA. Written as DNA, the CDR3 is TGTGCCAGCAGCTGGGGGGTCGGCTACGAGCAGTACTTC. Encoded protein: CASSWGVGYEQYF.